These T cell receptor beta chains were read from a single sample in a study of blood T cell repertoires in COVID-19. Profiled with immunoSEQ multiplex PCR; TCRdb holds only in-frame clones, not every one. This table holds nearly 25,000 clones, about nine tenths found once. The specimen sequenced was peripheral blood. The source of these receptors is a man in his 70s with acute or convalescent COVID-19. Both conserved end residues are part of each CDR3. The D gene is left open where the match is weak. For some rows the clone size is stated as once, few or many, or as a class when expanded; others skip it.

CDR3 length: 16
J gene: TRBJ1-6
V gene: TRBV6-1
D gene: TRBD1
clone size: .
CDR3 protein: CASSEGTGFYNSPLHF
CDR3 DNA: TGTGCCAGCAGTGAGGGGACAGGGTTCTATAATTCACCCCTCCACTTT

CDR3 length: 16
J gene: TRBJ2-1
V gene: TRBV5-1
D gene: .
clone size: .
CDR3 protein: CASSLGGGSSYNEQFF
CDR3 DNA: TGCGCCAGCAGCCTGGGTGGGGGGAGCTCCTACAATGAGCAGTTCTTC

CDR3 length: 13
J gene: TRBJ2-1
V gene: TRBV27
D gene: .
clone size: .
CDR3 protein: CASSLSGLGRGFF
CDR3 DNA: TGTGCCAGCAGTTTGTCAGGACTTGGTCGGGGGTTCTTC

CDR3 length: 14
J gene: TRBJ2-2
V gene: TRBV30
D gene: .
clone size: few
CDR3 protein: CAWSAGWDTGELFF
CDR3 DNA: TGTGCCTGGAGTGCGGGATGGGACACCGGGGAGCTGTTTTTT

CDR3 length: 13
J gene: TRBJ2-7
V gene: TRBV6-5
D gene: TRBD1
clone size: .
CDR3 protein: CASSGTVAYEQYF
CDR3 DNA: TGTGCCAGCAGCGGGACAGTAGCCTACGAGCAGTACTTC

CDR3 length: 14
J gene: TRBJ2-2
V gene: TRBV11-3
D gene: TRBD1
clone size: once
CDR3 protein: CASSDDRAGGELFF
CDR3 DNA: TGTGCCAGCAGCGACGACAGGGCTGGCGGGGAGCTGTTTTTT

CDR3 length: 14
J gene: TRBJ1-1
V gene: TRBV5-1
D gene: .
clone size: .
CDR3 protein: CASSLDSSNTEAFF
CDR3 DNA: TGCGCCAGCAGCTTAGACAGCTCGAACACTGAAGCTTTCTTT

CDR3 length: 15
J gene: TRBJ2-3
V gene: TRBV28
D gene: TRBD1
clone size: .
CDR3 protein: CASSFRVQGADTQYF
CDR3 DNA: TGTGCCAGCAGTTTCCGCGTTCAGGGGGCCGATACGCAGTATTTT

CDR3 length: 15
J gene: TRBJ1-5
V gene: TRBV19
D gene: .
clone size: once
CDR3 protein: CASSMGGNGNQPQHF
CDR3 DNA: TGTGCCAGTAGTATGGGAGGGAATGGCAATCAGCCCCAGCATTTT

CDR3 length: 15
J gene: TRBJ2-2
V gene: TRBV24-1
D gene: TRBD1
clone size: .
CDR3 protein: CATSDPGQVTGELFF
CDR3 DNA: TGTGCCACCAGTGATCCGGGACAGGTTACCGGGGAGCTGTTTTTT

CDR3 length: 15
J gene: TRBJ1-5
V gene: TRBV6-5
D gene: TRBD1
clone size: few
CDR3 protein: CASSLTGGAGQPQHF
CDR3 DNA: TGTGCCAGCAGCCTGACAGGGGGCGCGGGGCAGCCCCAGCATTTT

CDR3 length: 16
J gene: TRBJ2-1
V gene: TRBV5-6
D gene: TRBD2
clone size: .
CDR3 protein: CASSLTLLAGYNEQFF
CDR3 DNA: TGTGCCAGCAGCTTGACGCTACTAGCGGGTTACAATGAGCAGTTCTTC

CDR3 length: 12
J gene: TRBJ1-1
V gene: TRBV11-2
D gene: TRBD1
clone size: .
CDR3 protein: CASSLGRTGTSF
CDR3 DNA: TGTGCCAGCAGCTTAGGCCGGACAGGTACATCCTTT

CDR3 length: 18
J gene: TRBJ2-3
V gene: TRBV27
D gene: TRBD2
clone size: .
CDR3 protein: CASSLKVVGTSGTDTQYF
CDR3 DNA: TGTGCCAGCAGTTTAAAGGTAGTGGGGACTAGCGGTACAGATACGCAGTATTTT

CDR3 length: 14
J gene: TRBJ1-5
V gene: TRBV27
D gene: TRBD1
clone size: once
CDR3 protein: CASRGQYSNQPQHF
CDR3 DNA: TGTGCCAGCAGGGGACAGTATAGCAATCAGCCCCAGCATTTT

CDR3 length: 14
J gene: TRBJ1-1
V gene: TRBV6-5
D gene: .
clone size: .
CDR3 protein: CASSYGTETAEAFF
CDR3 DNA: TGTGCCAGCAGTTACGGAACGGAGACGGCAGAAGCTTTCTTT

CDR3 length: 14
J gene: TRBJ1-2
V gene: TRBV29-1
D gene: .
clone size: once
CDR3 protein: CSAGGLGGNYGYTF
CDR3 DNA: TGCAGCGCGGGGGGGCTAGGAGGGAACTATGGCTACACCTTC

CDR3 length: 14
J gene: TRBJ2-1
V gene: TRBV2
D gene: TRBD1
clone size: .
CDR3 protein: CASSGDRGAIEQFF
CDR3 DNA: TGTGCCAGCAGCGGGGACAGGGGGGCGATTGAGCAGTTCTTC

CDR3 length: 15
J gene: TRBJ2-5
V gene: TRBV20-1
D gene: TRBD1
clone size: .
CDR3 protein: CSASKGTGSQETQYF
CDR3 DNA: TGCAGTGCTAGTAAAGGGACAGGGTCCCAAGAGACCCAGTACTTC

CDR3 length: 14
J gene: TRBJ1-6
V gene: TRBV19
D gene: .
clone size: .
CDR3 protein: CASSSTGMDSPLHF
CDR3 DNA: TGTGCCAGTAGTAGTACAGGGATGGATTCACCCCTCCACTTT

CDR3 length: 12
J gene: TRBJ2-4
V gene: TRBV24-1
D gene: .
clone size: .
CDR3 protein: CATSLSKNIQYF
CDR3 DNA: TGTGCCACCAGTCTGTCCAAAAACATTCAGTACTTC

CDR3 length: 16
J gene: TRBJ1-5
V gene: TRBV6-1
D gene: TRBD1
clone size: .
CDR3 protein: CASSGGTGGSNQPQHF
CDR3 DNA: TGTGCCAGCAGTGGAGGGACAGGCGGGAGCAATCAGCCCCAGCATTTT

CDR3 length: 15
J gene: TRBJ1-2
V gene: TRBV5-4
D gene: .
clone size: .
CDR3 protein: CASSLAQQGSYGYTF
CDR3 DNA: TGTGCCAGCAGCTTGGCGCAACAAGGGAGCTATGGCTACACCTTC

CDR3 length: 16
J gene: TRBJ2-7
V gene: TRBV7-8
D gene: TRBD2
clone size: once
CDR3 protein: CASSLIVSGVSYEQYF
CDR3 DNA: TGTGCCAGCAGCTTAATTGTAAGCGGGGTTTCCTACGAGCAGTACTTC

CDR3 length: 16
J gene: TRBJ2-7
V gene: TRBV5-4
D gene: TRBD2
clone size: .
CDR3 protein: CASSKNLAGVSYEQYF
CDR3 DNA: TGTGCCAGCAGCAAAAACCTAGCGGGAGTTTCCTACGAGCAGTACTTC